The T cell receptor beta chain under discussion was sequenced for a study of PD-1 blockade in classical Hodgkin lymphoma. Study details: Intravenous nivolumab at 3 mg/kg was given to patients every 2 weeks. Whole-study results and caveats: Before treatment, complete responders showed about the same diversity as newly diagnosed patients. When set against healthy donors, newly diagnosed patients were reported to show lower baseline TCR diversity. Possibly reflecting disease activity or prior therapy, repertoire differences have causes that remain undefined.

This CDR3 contains 13 residues. Germline assignment: CDR1 SGHRS and CDR2 YFSETQ. V lost 0 bases and J 5 bases, leaving 5 bases between the germline ends. The data were produced by immunoSEQ multiplex PCR, yet TCRdb's version contains in-frame clones alone and is incomplete. Of around 45,000 clones in the sample, almost 90% were seen once. To note about this clone: Its specificity is unknown.

With no exception, relapse followed autologous stem cell transplantation in all patients, and brentuximab vedotin exposure varied. The rearrangement links TRBV5-1 to TRBJ1-4, with D possibly matching TRBD1 (5 bases). The specimen was peripheral blood mononuclear cells (PBMCs), collected at baseline. The clonotype comes from a human donor with classical Hodgkin lymphoma. CDR3 region: CASSLAGNEKLFF. CDR3 sequence (DNA): TGCGCCAGCAGCTTGGCAGGGAATGAAAAACTGTTTTTT.